This T cell receptor beta chain originates from a study of blood T cells in healthy people across ages. This CDR3 spans 13 amino acids. Germline loops: CDR1 DFQATT, CDR2 SNEGSKA (reference sequence). The V end was cut by 1 base, the J end by 5 bases, with 11 bases between. PCR was performed a second time for roughly 7 to 11 cycles using a sample-barcoded 5' primer and a J-beta primer mix. Through a template-switch adaptor with 12 random nucleotides, each cDNA molecule received a tag. There were at least 3 million CDR3-containing paired-end reads obtained from each sample. TCRdb called the 5' RACE reads again in MiXCR, with one record for every CDR3 protein. The sample holds about 830,000 distinct CDR3 sequences; 58% are singletons and the top ten take 20% to 25%.

The sample was blood. The receptor comes from a man younger than 40 in good health. This chain uses TRBV20-1 with TRBJ1-1; D remains unclear. CDR3 bases: TGCAGTGCTAGAGGGGCCCCCCAGACTGAAGCTTTCTTT. Its translation: CSARGAPQTEAFF.